The clone carrying this TCR beta chain occurred once. As yet, its antigen is unknown. Patients were aged 18 to 65, had disease duration under 2 months, and had newly diagnosed hyperthyroidism. The study based diagnoses on clinical symptoms, serum thyroxine and TRAb, thyroid ultrasound and orbital computed tomography. These data belong to a study of T cells in Graves' hyperthyroidism and ophthalmopathy. Study-wide points: In the blood, most expanded thyroid clonotypes above 0.001 appeared as well. Through a model of 13 V-J features, ophthalmopathy was separated from stable hyperthyroidism.

From RNA transcripts, TCR beta CDR3 regions were amplified. HTBI primers were employed in a first-round RT-PCR of the TCR CDR3. MiXCR, run by TCRdb on the multiplex PCR reads, gives a single entry per CDR3 protein. Of 610,000 or so distinct CDR3 sequences listed, 35% to 55% are singletons. Trimming shortened V by 5 bases and J by 9 bases, and 16 bases separated the two germline ends. The CDR3 consists of 13 residues. Germline-derived CDR1 and CDR2 are SGHVS and FNYEAQ. The sequenced sample consisted of peripheral blood or thyroid tissue (not recorded which). The genes are TRBV7-6 and TRBJ1-2, with D uncertain. The receptor was isolated from a woman aged 18 to 35 with Graves' hyperthyroidism. CDR3 amino acids: CASSRLAGVSYTF. In nucleotides, the CDR3 is TGTGCCAGCAGCCGTCTAGCGGGAGTGAGCTACACCTTC.